This entry concerns a single T cell receptor beta chain. CDR1 MNHEY and CDR2 SMNVEV come from the germline V gene (reference sequence). V lost 6 bases and J lost 1; bases outside the gene matches: 4. The length of the CDR3 is 14 residues. The sample originates from a study of Graves' ophthalmopathy and Graves' hyperthyroidism. At the level of the study: Stable hyperthyroid donors showed no ophthalmopathy during 18 months follow-up.

The diagnosis combined clinical symptoms, thyroxine, TRAb, thyroid ultrasound and orbital computed tomography scans. Using RNA transcripts, the TCR beta CDR3 regions were amplified. First-round RT-PCR employed HTBI primers, with a second-round multiplex PCR after it. TCRdb independently ran MiXCR on the multiplex PCR reads; one entry per CDR3 protein. Among around 1.1 million distinct CDR3 sequences listed, about 40% were seen once. This chain joins TRBV27 and TRBJ1-1; TRBD1 agrees at 8 bases. The sample consisted of peripheral blood or thyroid tissue (not recorded which). The receptor comes from an adult man with Graves' hyperthyroidism. The CDR3 bases are TGTGCCAGCAGAACAGGGGGTTCGAACACTGAAGCTTTCTTT. Protein: CASRTGGSNTEAFF.